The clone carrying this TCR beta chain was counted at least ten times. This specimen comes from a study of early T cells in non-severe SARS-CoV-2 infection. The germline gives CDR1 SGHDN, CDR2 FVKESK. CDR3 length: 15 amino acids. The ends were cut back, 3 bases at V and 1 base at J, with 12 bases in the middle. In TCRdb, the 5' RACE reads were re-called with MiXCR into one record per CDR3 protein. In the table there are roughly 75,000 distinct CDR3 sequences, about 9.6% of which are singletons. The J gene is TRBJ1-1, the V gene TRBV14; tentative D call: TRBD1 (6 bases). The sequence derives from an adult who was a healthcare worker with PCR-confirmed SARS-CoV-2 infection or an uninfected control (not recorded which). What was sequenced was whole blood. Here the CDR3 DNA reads TGTGCCAGCAGCCAGAGTAGGACAGAGAACACTGAAGCTTTCTTT. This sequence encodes CASSQSRTENTEAFF.